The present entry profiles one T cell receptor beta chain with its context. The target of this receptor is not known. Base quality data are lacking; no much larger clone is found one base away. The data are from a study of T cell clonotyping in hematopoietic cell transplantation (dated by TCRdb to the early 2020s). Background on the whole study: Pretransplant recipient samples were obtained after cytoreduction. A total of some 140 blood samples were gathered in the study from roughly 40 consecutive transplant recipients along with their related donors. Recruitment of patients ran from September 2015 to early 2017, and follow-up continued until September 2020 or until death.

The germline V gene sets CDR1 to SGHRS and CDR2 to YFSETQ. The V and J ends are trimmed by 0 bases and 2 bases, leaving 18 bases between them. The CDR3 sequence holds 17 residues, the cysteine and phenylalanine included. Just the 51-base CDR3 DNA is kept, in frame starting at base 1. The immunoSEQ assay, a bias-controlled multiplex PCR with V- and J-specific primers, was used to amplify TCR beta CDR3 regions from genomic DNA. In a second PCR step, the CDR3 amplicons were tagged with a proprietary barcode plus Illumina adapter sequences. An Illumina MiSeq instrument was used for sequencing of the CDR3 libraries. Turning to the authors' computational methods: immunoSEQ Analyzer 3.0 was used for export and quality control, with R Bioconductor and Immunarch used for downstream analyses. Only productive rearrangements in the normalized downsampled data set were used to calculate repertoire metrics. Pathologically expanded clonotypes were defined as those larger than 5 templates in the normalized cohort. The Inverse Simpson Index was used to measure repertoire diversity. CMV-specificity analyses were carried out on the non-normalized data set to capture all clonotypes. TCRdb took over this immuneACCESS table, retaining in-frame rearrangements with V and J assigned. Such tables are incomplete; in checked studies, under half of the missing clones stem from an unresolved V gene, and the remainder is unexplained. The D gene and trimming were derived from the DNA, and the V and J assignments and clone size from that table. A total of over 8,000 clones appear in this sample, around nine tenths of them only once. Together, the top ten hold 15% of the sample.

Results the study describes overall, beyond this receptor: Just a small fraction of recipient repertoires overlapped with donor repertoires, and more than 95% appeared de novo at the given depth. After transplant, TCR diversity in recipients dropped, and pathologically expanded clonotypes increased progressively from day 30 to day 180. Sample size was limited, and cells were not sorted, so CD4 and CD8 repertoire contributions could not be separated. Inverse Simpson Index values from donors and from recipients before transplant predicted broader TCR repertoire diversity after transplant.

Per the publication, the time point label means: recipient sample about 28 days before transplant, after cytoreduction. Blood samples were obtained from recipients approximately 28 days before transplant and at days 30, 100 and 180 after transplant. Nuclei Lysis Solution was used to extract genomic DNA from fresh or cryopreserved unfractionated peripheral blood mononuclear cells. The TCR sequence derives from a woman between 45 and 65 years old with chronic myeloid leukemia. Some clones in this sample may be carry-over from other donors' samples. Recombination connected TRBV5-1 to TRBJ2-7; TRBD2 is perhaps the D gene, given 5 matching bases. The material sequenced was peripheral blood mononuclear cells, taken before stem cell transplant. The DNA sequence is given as TGCGCCAGCAGCTTGGGTAACTCTAGGACTCCTCCCTACGAGCAGTACTTC. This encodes CASSLGNSRTPPYEQYF.